The entry that follows covers one T cell receptor (beta chain) sequence. No antigen is known for it. The CDR3 sequence is 16 residues long. V lost 6 bases, J lost 7 bases, and 21 bases lay in between. The data stem from a study of CD8 T cells in ankylosing spondylitis. Study-level points and caveats: A subset of motif variants has previously been described in the synovial fluid and blood of reactive arthritis. Significant enrichment of disease-linked clones was reported in matched ankylosing spondylitis synovial fluid. Seemingly characteristic of ankylosing spondylitis blood was a TCR beta motif consisting of 7 or 8 highly homologous variants. Disease-linked clones proved CD8+ and comparatively uncommon in peripheral blood.

The TCR beta libraries were generated through quantitative 5'-RACE incorporating molecular barcodes. TCRdb analysed the 5' RACE reads with MiXCR anew, one entry per CDR3 protein. The profile shows around 540,000 distinct CDR3 sequences, over 9.5% of them singletons. The chain uses TRBV12-3 or TRBV12-4 and TRBJ1-4; D perhaps matches TRBD1 (5 bases). The sequence came from a male donor with ankylosing spondylitis. Material for sequencing was blood, either unsorted or a sorted T cell fraction (not recorded which). CDR3 sequence (DNA): TGTGCCAGCAGCGTAGAGGGGCCAAGTGGAAGTGAAAAACTGTTTTTT. Translation: CASSVEGPSGSEKLFF.